This TCR beta chain was captured by sequencing in a study of glioma-infiltrating T cells after dendritic cell vaccination. This CDR3 comprises 12 residues. The ends were cut back, 1 base at V and 12 bases at J, with 13 bases in the middle. Looked up from germline, CDR1 is SGHTA and CDR2 is FQGNSA. This table comes from immunoSEQ multiplex PCR, and its TCRdb copy is limited to in-frame clones, with some not included. The sample holds nearly 85,000 clones, roughly 90% seen once. Source: blood, taken before dendritic cell vaccination. The rearrangement links TRBV7-2 to TRBJ2-7; D is perhaps TRBD1 (5 bases). The TCR was taken from a human donor with glioblastoma. CDR3 sequence: CASSLVQGMVYF. For the CDR3, the DNA is TGTGCCAGCAGCTTAGTCCAGGGCATGGTGTACTTC.